The TCR beta chain described here comes from a study of T cells in Graves' hyperthyroidism and ophthalmopathy. About this clonotype itself: Its antigen is not identified.

Amplification of TCR beta CDR3 regions was performed using RNA transcripts as template. The TCR CDR3 was amplified in a first-round RT-PCR using the HTBI primer set. TCRdb analysed the multiplex PCR reads with MiXCR anew, one entry per CDR3 protein. The sample consists of around 600,000 distinct CDR3 sequences, 16% of them appearing once. Notes on the study in general: In validation, the model predicted ophthalmopathy. These predictions came a median around 5.9 months before onset.

Sequencing was carried out using blood. The receptor was isolated from a woman aged 40 to 50 with Graves' ophthalmopathy.

Here the CDR3 reads CASRRVGTGYQETQYF. The DNA of the CDR3 is TGTGCCAGCAGGAGGGTTGGGACAGGGTATCAAGAGACCCAGTACTTC. The rearrangement links TRBV2 to TRBJ2-5, with 9 bases matching TRBD1. Germline V lookup: CDR1 SNHLY, CDR2 FYNNEI. This CDR3 is 16 amino acids long. Trimming at V came to 6 bases and at J to 2 bases, leaving 10 bases not matched to a gene.